A single sample gave rise to the 27 T cell receptor beta chains below, sequenced in a study of CD4+ T cells in melanoma. Only in-frame clones appear in the TCRdb table, and some are missing; sequencing was by immunoSEQ multiplex PCR. Of some 5,000 clones detected, 62% appear once; the ten largest clones hold 25% to 35%. Material: cells from a culture (not recorded whether cultured in vitro). These TCRs come from a human donor with melanoma.

This clone is labeled medium-sized (0.01 to 0.1%). This chain joins TRBV2 and TRBJ2-7; TRBD1 matches at 10 bases. After removal of 5 bases from V and 4 bases from J, the junction contained 8 bases not matched to a gene. This CDR3 is built from 15 residues. The germline gives CDR1 SNHLY, CDR2 FYNNEI. The CDR3 coding sequence is TGTGCCAGCAGTCCATCCGGACAGGGGGATTACGAGCAGTACTTC. Translation gives CASSPSGQGDYEQYF.

By its share, this clone is medium-sized. The chain uses TRBV7-3 and TRBJ1-1, with 8 bases matching TRBD1. CDR1 is SGHTA, CDR2 FQGTGA, per germline. V trimming: 5 bases; J trimming: 3 bases; junction bases outside the gene matches: 8. The CDR3 extends over 15 amino acids. CDR3 bases: TGTGCCAGCAGCCCTGACAGGGGAGGGGACACTGAAGCTTTCTTT. This encodes CASSPDRGGDTEAFF.

This rearrangement joins TRBV10-3 to TRBJ2-3; D remains ambiguous. Per the germline V gene, CDR1 is ENHRY and CDR2 is SYGVKD. The CDR3 is 15 residues long. V was cut by 5 bases and J by 3 bases, with 15 bases left in between. CDR3 in DNA: TGTGCCATCAGTAATGTGGCCCCAGGTACAGATACGCAGTATTTT. Translated, it gives CAISNVAPGTDTQYF.

This clone showed up just a few times. V and J are TRBV7-8 and TRBJ1-2; possible D gene TRBD1, 6 bases. The CDR3 consists of 13 residues. CDR1 and CDR2 (germline): SGHVS, FQNEAQ. V was shortened by 5 bases and J by 6 bases, with 13 bases between the two germline ends. In DNA, the CDR3 is TGTGCCAGCAGCGCCACCGGGACACATGGCTACACCTTC. It specifies CASSATGTHGYTF.

This clone was recorded once. This chain joins TRBV28 and TRBJ2-5, with TRBD2 identical over 7 bases. Trimming removed 3 bases from V and 4 bases from J; junction bases left unmatched: 5. Germline loops: CDR1 MDHEN, CDR2 SYDVKM. This CDR3 is built from 14 residues. In nucleotides, the CDR3 is TGTGCCAGCAGTTTTTGGGGAGGGTCAGAGACCCAGTACTTC. Its translation is CASSFWGGSETQYF.

This rearrangement joins TRBV30 to TRBJ2-2; D perhaps matches TRBD1 (5 bases). CDR1 GTSNPN and CDR2 SVGIG come from the germline V gene (reference sequence). CDR3 length equals 12 residues. V was clipped by 4 bases and J by 5 bases, with 8 bases between them. The CDR3 nucleotides read TGTGCCTGGATGGGGCAGACCGGGGAGCTGTTTTTT. Translated: CAWMGQTGELFF.

The rearrangement joins TRBV5-8 to TRBJ2-3, with TRBD2 as a possible D gene (5 bases). CDR3 length: 16 amino acids. The germline V gene has CDR1 SGHTS and CDR2 YDEGEE. The ends were cut back, 4 bases at V and 0 bases at J, with 15 bases in the middle. CDR3 nucleotide sequence: TGTGCCAGCAGCCGTAAGGGCCGGACTAGCACAGATACGCAGTATTTT. It specifies CASSRKGRTSTDTQYF.

In this sample, this clone turned up a few times. The chain has TRBV7-9 and TRBJ2-5; tentative D call: TRBD2 (5 bases). Germline V gives CDR1 SEHNR, CDR2 FQNEAQ (reference sequence). This CDR3 contains 15 residues. Trimming pared 5 bases from V and 0 bases from J, leaving 13 bases between. DNA of the CDR3: TGTGCCAGCAGCGGTCGACTCGGGGACCAAGAGACCCAGTACTTC. Translated: CASSGRLGDQETQYF. Full variable domain (outside the CDR3, taken from reference TRBV7-9 and TRBJ2-5): DTGVSQNPRHKITKRGQNVTFRCDPISEHNRLYWYRQTLGQGPEFLTYFQNEAQLEKSRLLSDRFSAERPKGSFSTLEIQRTEQGDSAMYLCASSGRLGDQETQYFGPGTRLLVL.

The chain is built from TRBV19 and TRBJ1-1, with 7 bases that match TRBD1. CDR3 size: 14 residues. After removal of 6 bases from V and 6 bases from J, the junction contained 10 bases not matched to a gene. Germline lookup yields CDR1 LNHDA and CDR2 SQIVND (reference sequence). The CDR3 DNA is TGTGCCAGTAGACCGGGACAGAGAATTGCTGAAGCTTTCTTT. As protein: CASRPGQRIAEAFF.

The CDR3 here is CASSFLDRGRYGYTF. In DNA, the CDR3 is TGTGCCAGCAGTTTTTTGGACAGGGGACGCTATGGCTACACCTTC. The rearrangement uses TRBV28 and TRBJ1-2; 9 nucleotides agree with TRBD1. V shed 3 bases, J shed 4 bases, and the junction held 6 bases outside the gene matches. The germline V gene encodes CDR1 MDHEN and CDR2 SYDVKM. The CDR3 has 15 residues.

The chain is built from TRBV27 and TRBJ1-6; D not certain. The germline V gene encodes CDR1 MNHEY and CDR2 SMNVEV (reference sequence). V lost 3 bases and J 11 bases, leaving 11 bases between the germline ends. The CDR3 loop spans 13 amino acids. CDR3 in DNA: TGTGCCAGCAGTTTGGCCCAAAGGGCACCCCTCCACTTT. Amino acid sequence: CASSLAQRAPLHF.

This clone has a single count. The chain links TRBV11-2 to TRBJ1-2; TRBD1 might be the D (5 bases). V lost 5 bases and J 2 bases, leaving 15 bases between the germline ends. Germline V CDR1 and CDR2: SGHAT, FQNNGV. This CDR3 region has 15 residues. The CDR3 bases are TGTGCCAGCAGCCAAGGGACGGAGAGGAACTATGGCTACACCTTC. Protein sequence: CASSQGTERNYGYTF.

This clone was detected only once. The rearrangement joins TRBV5-4 to TRBJ2-5, with D possibly matching TRBD1 (6 bases). The V end was cut by 0 bases, the J end by 0 bases, with 9 bases between. The CDR3 extends over 15 amino acids. Germline CDR1 SGHNT, CDR2 YYREEE (reference sequence). CDR3 amino acids: CASSLGTVYQETQYF. The CDR3 region has the DNA TGTGCCAGCAGCTTGGGGACAGTGTACCAAGAGACCCAGTACTTC.

This clone was seen a few times. DNA for the CDR3: TGTGCCAGTAGTATATCGCGGGGTACTGAAGCTTTCTTT. It yields the protein CASSISRGTEAFF. This sequence joins TRBV19 and TRBJ1-1, with unresolved D. The CDR3 has 13 amino acids. V lost 2 bases to trimming and J lost 5 bases, with 9 bases between them. Germline V gives CDR1 LNHDA, CDR2 SQIVND (reference sequence).

The rearrangement joins TRBV27 to TRBJ2-7; D may be TRBD2 (6 bases). Trimming pared 6 bases from V and 3 bases from J, leaving 15 bases between. Looked up from germline, CDR1 is MNHEY and CDR2 is SMNVEV (reference sequence). This CDR3 is 14 amino acids long. The CDR3 DNA reads TGTGCCAGCAGCATCCGCGGGGACGGCTACGAGCAGTACTTC. It is translated as CASSIRGDGYEQYF.

The gene calls are TRBV19 and TRBJ2-7, with D unclear. Germline CDR1 LNHDA, CDR2 SQIVND (reference sequence). CDR3 size: 15 residues. Trimming removed 3 bases at V and 2 bases at J, with 14 bases between. CDR3 sequence: CASSIYHSSTYEQYF. CDR3 coding DNA: TGTGCCAGTAGTATTTATCACAGTAGCACCTACGAGCAGTACTTC. Based on the CDR3 plus reference TRBV19 and TRBJ2-7, the full variable domain is DGGITQSPKYLFRKEGQNVTLSCEQNLNHDAMYWYRQDPGQGLRLIYYSQIVNDFQKGDIAEGYSVSREKKESFPLTVTSAQKNPTAFYLCASSIYHSSTYEQYFGPGTRLTVT.

Here the CDR3 DNA reads TGTGCCAGTAGTATAGGCACCCGAAATCAGCCCCAGCATTTT. Translation: CASSIGTRNQPQHF. The chain joins TRBV19 to TRBJ1-5; D gene uncertain. Trimming left V 1 base short and J 4 bases short, with 8 bases between. The CDR3 is made up of 14 amino acids. Looked up from germline, CDR1 is LNHDA and CDR2 is SQIVND (reference sequence).

The chain recombines TRBV24-1 with TRBJ2-3; no definite D call. Germline-derived CDR1 and CDR2 are KGHDR and SFDVKD. The CDR3 length is 13 residues. The V end was cut by 4 bases, the J end by 4 bases, with 8 bases between. The CDR3 is CATSEGGADTQYF. CDR3 DNA: TGTGCCACCAGTGAGGGTGGGGCAGATACGCAGTATTTT.

This clone was counted between two and nine times. This chain links TRBV30 with TRBJ2-7; 7 bases fit TRBD2. Germline V CDR1 and CDR2: GTSNPN, SVGIG (reference sequence). There are 13 residues in the CDR3. V lost 3 bases and J lost 7; bases outside the gene matches: 9. The CDR3 nucleotides read TGTGCCTGGAGCCTACGACTAGCCTGGGAGCAGTACTTC. Protein sequence: CAWSLRLAWEQYF.

CDR3 in amino acids: CASSLGGGAFYNEQFF. CDR3 nucleotide sequence: TGCGCCAGCAGCTTGGGTGGGGGGGCCTTTTACAATGAGCAGTTCTTC. This chain links TRBV5-1 with TRBJ2-1, with D possibly matching TRBD2 (7 bases). Germline CDR1 SGHRS, CDR2 YFSETQ. With 0 bases removed from V and 4 bases from J, the gap between germline ends came to 14 bases. CDR3 size: 16 residues.

The chain has TRBV6-1 and TRBJ1-1; tentatively, D is TRBD1 (5 bases). The CDR3 is made up of 14 amino acids. V shed 2 bases and J shed 5 bases, with 12 bases lying between them. The germline gives CDR1 MNHNS, CDR2 SASEGT. The CDR3 sequence: CASSEYRGSTEAFF. The CDR3 DNA sequence: TGTGCCAGCAGTGAATATCGGGGCAGTACTGAAGCTTTCTTT.

This clone was observed a handful of times. The gene calls are TRBV7-9 and TRBJ2-1; 8 nucleotides align to TRBD1. Unmatched junction bases numbered 2, after V lost 1 base and J lost 6 bases. From germline, CDR1 is SEHNR and CDR2 FQNEAQ (reference sequence). CDR3 length: 14 amino acids. The DNA for the CDR3 is TGTGCCAGCAGCTTAGGACAGGGGACCAATGAGCAGTTCTTC. Residues: CASSLGQGTNEQFF.

The rearrangement joins TRBV9 to TRBJ1-1; D call uncertain. CDR1 and CDR2 (germline): SGDLS, YYNGEE. Trimming cost V 0 bases and J 7 bases, with 10 bases left between them. This CDR3 has 13 amino acids. This chain's CDR3 is CASSVADRREAFF. In DNA, the CDR3 is TGTGCCAGCAGCGTAGCTGACCGACGTGAAGCTTTCTTT.

The chain joins TRBV5-1 to TRBJ2-1, with D hard to call. The CDR3 is made up of 11 amino acids. In germline, CDR1 is SGHRS, CDR2 YFSETQ. V lost 7 bases and J 8 bases, leaving 10 bases between the germline ends. The CDR3 spells CASCERHEQFF. The CDR3 DNA reads TGCGCCAGCTGCGAAAGGCATGAGCAGTTCTTC.

V is TRBV7-8 and J is TRBJ2-1, with D tentatively TRBD2 (5 bases). V lost 2 bases and J lost 8, with 13 bases in between. The V gene's germline CDR1 is SGHVS and CDR2 FQNEAQ. The CDR3 sequence is 14 residues long. The CDR3 here is CASSLMGAVHEQFF. In DNA, the CDR3 is TGTGCCAGCAGCTTAATGGGAGCGGTTCATGAGCAGTTCTTC.

Relative to its sample, this clone is large. The chain combines TRBV9 with TRBJ1-6, with 7 nucleotides matching TRBD1. The CDR3 has 14 amino acids. CDR1 is SGDLS, CDR2 YYNGEE, per germline. V lost 4 bases and J lost 8; bases outside the gene matches: 6. CDR3: CASSLTGWDSPLHF. In DNA form, the CDR3 reads TGTGCCAGCAGCCTGACAGGGTGGGATTCACCCCTCCACTTT.

The CDR3 here is CASSEAGGNYGYTF. DNA of the CDR3: TGTGCCAGCAGTGAAGCAGGGGGAAACTATGGCTACACCTTC. The chain combines TRBV2 with TRBJ1-2, with D perhaps matching TRBD1 (6 bases). Deletions cut 0 bases from V and 2 bases from J, with 7 bases between. Per germline, CDR1 SNHLY and CDR2 FYNNEI. The CDR3 length is 14 residues. The full variable domain, with the rest looked up from reference TRBV2 and TRBJ1-2, is EPEVTQTPSHQVTQMGQEVILRCVPISNHLYFYWYRQILGQKVEFLVSFYNNEISEKSEIFDDQFSVERPDGSNFTLKIRSTKLEDSAMYFCASSEAGGNYGYTFGSGTRLTVV.